This TCR beta chain was obtained from a study of cytomegalovirus exposure and HLA in healthy donors. Study-wide results and caveats: A later analysis showed that HLA-associated TCR beta chains had undergone more clonal expansion than equally common others. For cytomegalovirus status, the classifier reportedly gave diagnoses with high specificity and sensitivity. The productive fraction for most TCR beta V segments was about 87% or about 30% in an earlier analysis.

CDR3 length equals 13 residues. Trimming cost V 2 bases and J 7 bases, with 11 bases left between them. In germline, CDR1 is MNHNS, CDR2 SASEGT. Comment on this clone: Its antigen is undetermined.

The PCR used 60 Vbeta and 13 Jbeta primers. TCRdb keeps only in-frame clones here, not all; method: immunoSEQ multiplex PCR. The sample has 150,000 to 200,000 clones; around 83% are singletons. The receptor comes from a man aged 50 or older in good health and CMV-seropositive. This chain links TRBV6-1 with TRBJ2-5; a weak D match, TRBD2 (5 bases). Sequencing was carried out using PBMCs. CDR3 sequence: CASSEINSGTQYF. In DNA, the CDR3 is TGTGCCAGCAGTGAAATAAACAGCGGGACCCAGTACTTC.